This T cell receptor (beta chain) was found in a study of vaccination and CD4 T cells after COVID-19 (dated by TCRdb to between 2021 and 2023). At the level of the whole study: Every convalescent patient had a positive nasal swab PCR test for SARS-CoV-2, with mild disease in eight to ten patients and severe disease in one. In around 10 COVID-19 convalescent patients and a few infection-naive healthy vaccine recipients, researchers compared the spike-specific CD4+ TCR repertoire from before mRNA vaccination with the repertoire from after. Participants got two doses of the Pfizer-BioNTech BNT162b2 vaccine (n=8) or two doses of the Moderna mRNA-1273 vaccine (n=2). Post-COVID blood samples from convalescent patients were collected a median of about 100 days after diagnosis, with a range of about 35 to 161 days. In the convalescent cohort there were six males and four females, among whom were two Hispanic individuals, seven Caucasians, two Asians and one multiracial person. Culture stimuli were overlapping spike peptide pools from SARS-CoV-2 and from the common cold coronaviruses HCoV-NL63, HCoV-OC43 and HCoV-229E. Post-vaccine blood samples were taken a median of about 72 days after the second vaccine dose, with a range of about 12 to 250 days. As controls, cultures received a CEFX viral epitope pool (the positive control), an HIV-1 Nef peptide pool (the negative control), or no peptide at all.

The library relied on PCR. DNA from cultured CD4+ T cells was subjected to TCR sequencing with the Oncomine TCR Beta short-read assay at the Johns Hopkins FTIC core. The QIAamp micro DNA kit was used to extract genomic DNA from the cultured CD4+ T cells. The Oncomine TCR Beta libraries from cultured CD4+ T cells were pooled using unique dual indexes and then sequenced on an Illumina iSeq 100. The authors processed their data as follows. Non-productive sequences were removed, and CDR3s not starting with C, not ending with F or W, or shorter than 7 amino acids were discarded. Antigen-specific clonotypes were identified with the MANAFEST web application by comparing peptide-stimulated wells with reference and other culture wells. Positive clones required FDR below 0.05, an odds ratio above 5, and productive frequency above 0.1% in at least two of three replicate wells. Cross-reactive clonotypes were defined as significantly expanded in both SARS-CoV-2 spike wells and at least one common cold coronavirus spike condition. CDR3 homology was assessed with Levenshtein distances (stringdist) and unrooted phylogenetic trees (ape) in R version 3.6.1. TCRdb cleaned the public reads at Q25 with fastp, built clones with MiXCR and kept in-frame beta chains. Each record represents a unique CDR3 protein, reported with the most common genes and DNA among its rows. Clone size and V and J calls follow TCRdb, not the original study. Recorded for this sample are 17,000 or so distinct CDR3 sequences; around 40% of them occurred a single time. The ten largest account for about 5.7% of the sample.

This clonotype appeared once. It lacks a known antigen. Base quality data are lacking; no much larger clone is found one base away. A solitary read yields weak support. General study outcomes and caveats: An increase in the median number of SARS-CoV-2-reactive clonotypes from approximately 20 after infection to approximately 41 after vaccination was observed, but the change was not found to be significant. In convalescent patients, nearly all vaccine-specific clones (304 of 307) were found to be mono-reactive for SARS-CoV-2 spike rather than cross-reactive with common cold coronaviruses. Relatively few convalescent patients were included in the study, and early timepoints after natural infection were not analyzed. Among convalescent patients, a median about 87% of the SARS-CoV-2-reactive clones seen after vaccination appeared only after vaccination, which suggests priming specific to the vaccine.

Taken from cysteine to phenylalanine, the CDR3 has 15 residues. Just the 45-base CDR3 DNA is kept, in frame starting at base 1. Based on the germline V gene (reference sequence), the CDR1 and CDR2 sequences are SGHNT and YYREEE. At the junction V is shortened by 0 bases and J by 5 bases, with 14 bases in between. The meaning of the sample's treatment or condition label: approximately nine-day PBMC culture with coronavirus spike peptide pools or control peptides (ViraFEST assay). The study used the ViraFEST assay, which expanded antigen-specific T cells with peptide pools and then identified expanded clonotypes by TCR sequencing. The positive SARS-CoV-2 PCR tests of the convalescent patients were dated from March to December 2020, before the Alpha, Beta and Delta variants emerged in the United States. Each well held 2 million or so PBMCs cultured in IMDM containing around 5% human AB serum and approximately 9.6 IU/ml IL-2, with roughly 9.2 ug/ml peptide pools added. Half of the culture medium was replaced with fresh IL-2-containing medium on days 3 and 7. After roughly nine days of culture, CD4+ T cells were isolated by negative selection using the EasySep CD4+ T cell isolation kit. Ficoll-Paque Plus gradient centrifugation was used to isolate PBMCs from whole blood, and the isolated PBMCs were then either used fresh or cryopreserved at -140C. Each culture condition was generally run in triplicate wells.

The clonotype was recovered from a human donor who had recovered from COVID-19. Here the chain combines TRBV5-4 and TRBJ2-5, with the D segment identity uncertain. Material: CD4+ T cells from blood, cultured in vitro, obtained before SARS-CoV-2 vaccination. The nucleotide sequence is TGTGCCAGCAGCTTGGGCGGAATGGGTCGGGAGACCCAGTACTTC. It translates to CASSLGGMGRETQYF.